These 22 T cell receptor beta chains were all obtained from the same sample, sequenced in a study of cytomegalovirus exposure and HLA in healthy donors. The PCR ran on 60 Vbeta and 13 Jbeta primers. This table comes from immunoSEQ multiplex PCR, and its TCRdb copy is limited to in-frame clones, with some not included. This table holds roughly 35,000 clones. Sequenced sample: PBMCs. The receptor source for this set is a woman aged 40 to 55 in good health and CMV-seropositive.

The rearrangement joins TRBV5-8 to TRBJ2-3, with D possibly TRBD2 on 5 matching bases. V lost 1 base to trimming and J lost 6 bases, with 12 bases between them. Germline V gives CDR1 SGHTS, CDR2 YDEGEE. This CDR3 is built from 14 residues. CDR3 protein: CASSLLAPGDTQYF. The CDR3 nucleotides read TGTGCCAGCAGCTTGCTAGCCCCCGGGGATACGCAGTATTTT.

This chain connects TRBV19 to TRBJ2-3, with 7 bases that match TRBD2. Germline-derived CDR1 and CDR2 are LNHDA and SQIVND (reference sequence). V lost 10 bases, J lost 3 bases, and 10 bases stayed unmatched. The CDR3 covers 14 residues. The DNA of the CDR3 is TGTGCCACCAACCAGCGGGGTTTGACAGATACGCAGTATTTT. It yields the protein CATNQRGLTDTQYF.

V gene TRBV6-5 combines with J gene TRBJ1-1; no clear D gene. V was shortened by 6 bases and J by 3 bases, with 14 bases between the two germline ends. Looked up from germline, CDR1 is MNHEY and CDR2 is SVGAGI. This CDR3 is built from 14 residues. The CDR3 DNA is TGTGCCAGCAGCTACCGTCAGTTCGACACTGAAGCTTTCTTT. It specifies CASSYRQFDTEAFF.

The chain combines TRBV5-1 with TRBJ2-1; 10 nucleotides agree with TRBD2. Germline trimming cut 0 bases from V and 9 bases from J; bases unmatched to any gene: 6. This CDR3 spans 15 amino acids. In germline, CDR1 is SGHRS, CDR2 YFSETQ. CDR3 DNA: TGCGCCAGCAGCTTGGTGGCTAGCGGGAGTGGTGAGCAGTTCTTC. It is translated as CASSLVASGSGEQFF.

The V call is TRBV13, the J call TRBJ1-1, with TRBD1 matching 7 bases. The CDR3 has 17 residues. Germline lookup yields CDR1 PRHDT and CDR2 FYEKMQ (reference sequence). The J segment lost 1 base and the V segment lost 1 base, leaving 9 bases of the junction unmatched. The CDR3 loop reads CASSLVGRGVSNTEAFF. CDR3 DNA sequence: TGTGCCAGCAGCTTAGTAGGCAGGGGGGTTTCGAACACTGAAGCTTTCTTT.

The rearrangement uses TRBV2 and TRBJ1-4; 8 bases are a match to TRBD1. Germline V gives CDR1 SNHLY, CDR2 FYNNEI. This CDR3 comprises 15 residues. V lost 0 bases and J lost 8; bases outside the gene matches: 5. The CDR3 DNA sequence: TGTGCCAGCAGTGAAGCGACAGGGGTACGCGAAAAACTGTTTTTT. Residues: CASSEATGVREKLFF.

The chain employs TRBV7-8 and TRBJ1-5; the match to TRBD1 covers 7 bases. Germline V gene data show CDR1 as SGHVS and CDR2 as FQNEAQ. The CDR3 consists of 18 residues. V was pared by 5 bases and J by 0 bases, with 13 bases of the junction left unmatched. The CDR3 DNA follows: TGTGCCAGCAGCCCGGGGACAGCGCTTTTTGATAGCAATCAGCCCCAGCATTTT. Translated: CASSPGTALFDSNQPQHF.

This chain connects TRBV10-2 to TRBJ1-1, with 7 bases lining up with TRBD1. Losses at the gene ends were 6 bases for V and 6 bases for J; bases not matched to a gene: 13. The germline CDR1 and CDR2 sequences are WSHSY and SAAADI. The CDR3 has 15 residues. The CDR3 DNA is TGCGCCAGCAGAGTGGACCAGGGGGTCGGGGCTGAAGCTTTCTTT. Translated, it gives CASRVDQGVGAEAFF.

DNA of the CDR3: TGTGCCAGCTCACCCCTAAGAAGGGGCGGTGAGCAGTTCTTC. It translates to CASSPLRRGGEQFF. J is TRBJ2-1 and V is TRBV18; a possible D gene is TRBD1 (5 bases). Germline V gene lookup returns CDR1 KGHSH and CDR2 LQKENI. The CDR3 runs to 14 residues. With 3 bases removed from V and 9 bases from J, the gap between germline ends came to 15 bases.

This rearrangement joins TRBV19 to TRBJ1-5; 8 nucleotides match TRBD1. V lost 6 bases to trimming and J lost 2 bases; unmatched junction nucleotides: 6. This CDR3 has 15 residues. Per the germline V gene, CDR1 is LNHDA and CDR2 is SQIVND (reference sequence). CDR3 residues: CASSLPGQGNQPQHF. Here the CDR3 DNA reads TGTGCCAGTAGCCTTCCGGGACAGGGCAATCAGCCCCAGCATTTT.

The chain links TRBV2 to TRBJ1-2; 7 bases are a match to TRBD1. The CDR3 totals 17 residues. CDR1 is SNHLY, CDR2 FYNNEI, per germline. J was trimmed by 4 bases and V by 1 base; bases with no gene match: 12. In DNA form, the CDR3 reads TGTGCCAGCAGTGAAGTGGTGTGGCCAGGGGGTTCCTATGGCTACACCTTC. It encodes CASSEVVWPGGSYGYTF.

J is TRBJ2-7 and V is TRBV10-3; D is unclear. The CDR3 has 12 amino acids. V was clipped by 2 bases and J by 3 bases, with 5 bases between them. The germline V gene encodes CDR1 ENHRY and CDR2 SYGVKD. CDR3 sequence (DNA): TGTGCCATCAGTGAGAGTAGCTACGAGCAGTACTTC. It codes for CAISESSYEQYF.

The CDR3 spells CASTSAGSSLAVTF. Here the CDR3 DNA reads TGTGCCAGCACCTCGGCCGGGTCCAGCCTGGCGGTGACCTTC. This chain connects TRBV5-6 to TRBJ1-2; no firm D call. CDR1 and CDR2 from the germline V gene are SGHDT and YYEEEE. Trimming pared 6 bases from V and 14 bases from J, leaving 26 bases between. This CDR3 region has 14 residues. Combining the CDR3 with reference TRBV5-6 and TRBJ1-2 gives the whole variable domain DAGVTQSPTHLIKTRGQQVTLRCSPKSGHDTVSWYQQALGQGPQFIFQYYEEEERQRGNFPDRFSGHQFPNYSSELNVNALLLGDSALYLCASTSAGSSLAVTFGSGTRLTVV.

Notes on this clone: A read error may account for a junction end that differs from germline. At the DNA level, this CDR3 is encoded by other sequences in the same sample as well. J is TRBJ1-2 and V is TRBV5-4; TRBD1 aligns across 8 bases. Looked up from germline, CDR1 is SGHNT and CDR2 is YYREEE (reference sequence). CDR3 length equals 15 residues. CDR3 sequence: CASSLPAGGAYGYTF. In DNA, the CDR3 is TGCGCCAGCAGCTTGCCGGCAGGGGGCGCGTACGGCTACACCTTC.

The V call is TRBV15, the J call TRBJ1-6; D is uncertain. V lost 3 bases, J lost 3 bases, and 9 bases lay in between. The CDR3 extends over 15 amino acids. Germline assignment: CDR1 LNHNV and CDR2 YYDKDF (reference sequence). CDR3 sequence reads: CATSSAGGYNSPLHF. The CDR3, as DNA: TGTGCCACCAGCAGTGCGGGAGGCTATAATTCACCCCTCCACTTT.

The CDR3 loop is CATSRDFGEGGEQFF. As DNA, the CDR3 is TGTGCCACCAGCAGAGACTTTGGGGAAGGGGGTGAGCAGTTCTTC. The V gene is TRBV15, the J gene TRBJ2-1; perhaps TRBD1 as D (6 bases). The germline V and J ends were trimmed by 0 bases and 9 bases, with 15 bases remaining between them. CDR1 is LNHNV, CDR2 YYDKDF, per germline (reference sequence). This CDR3 has 15 residues. Using reference TRBV15 and TRBJ2-1 for the parts outside the CDR3, the full variable domain is DAMVIQNPRYQVTQFGKPVTLSCSQTLNHNVMYWYQQKSSQAPKLLFHYYDKDFNNEADTPDNFQSRRPNTSFCFLDIRSPGLGDTAMYLCATSRDFGEGGEQFFGPGTRLTVL.

This chain connects TRBV19 to TRBJ2-1; 8 bases agree with TRBD1. The V gene end was trimmed by 8 bases and the J gene end by 7 bases; junction bases not matched to a gene: 13. The CDR3 has 15 residues. Germline CDR1 reads LNHDA; CDR2 reads SQIVND (reference sequence). DNA for the CDR3: TGTGCCAGTCCCCCTAGGGGACAGGCAGTAAATGAGCAGTTCTTC. This codes for CASPPRGQAVNEQFF.

The rearrangement uses TRBV7-2 and TRBJ1-2, with 8 nucleotides matching TRBD1. The CDR3 runs to 15 residues. Per the germline V gene, CDR1 is SGHTA and CDR2 is FQGNSA. The V segment lost 1 base and the J segment 5 bases; nucleotides outside the gene matches: 6. The CDR3 protein is CASSLDNRGSYGYTF. In DNA, the CDR3 is TGTGCCAGCAGCTTAGATAACAGGGGGAGTTATGGCTACACCTTC. Filled out from reference TRBV7-2 and TRBJ1-2, the complete variable domain reads GAGVSQSPSNKVTEKGKDVELRCDPISGHTALYWYRQSLGQGLEFLIYFQGNSAPDKSGLPSDRFSAERTGGSVSTLTIQRTQQEDSAVYLCASSLDNRGSYGYTFGSGTRLTVV.

J is TRBJ1-2 and V is TRBV6-5; 11 positions match TRBD1. Germline V gives CDR1 MNHEY, CDR2 SVGAGI. This CDR3 has 15 amino acids. Trimming at V came to 5 bases and at J to 8 bases, leaving 10 bases not matched to a gene. The CDR3 loop is CASSHRGQGARGYTF. CDR3 bases: TGTGCCAGCAGTCACCGAGGACAGGGGGCGCGGGGCTACACCTTC.

The gene calls are TRBV5-4 and TRBJ1-2, with D possibly TRBD1 on 6 matching bases. The CDR3 contains 16 residues. Trimming stripped 4 bases from V and 2 bases from J, with 18 bases between. CDR1 is SGHNT, CDR2 YYREEE, per germline (reference sequence). CDR3 region: CASSGGPDGGNYGYTF. In DNA form, the CDR3 reads TGTGCCAGCAGCGGGGGACCCGATGGGGGCAACTATGGCTACACCTTC.

The chain has TRBV5-1 and TRBJ1-2; a weak D match, TRBD1 (5 bases). The CDR3 has 17 amino acids. V was trimmed by 0 bases and J by 6 bases, leaving 21 bases between them. Per the germline V gene, CDR1 is SGHRS and CDR2 is YFSETQ. DNA for the CDR3: TGCGCCAGCAGCTTGGCCAGGGCTGGCGCCCCGCTGGATGGCTACACCTTC. It codes for CASSLARAGAPLDGYTF.

The V and J genes are TRBV28 and TRBJ2-2; 7 nucleotides agree with TRBD1. The germline gives CDR1 MDHEN, CDR2 SYDVKM. The V segment lost 5 bases and the J segment 7 bases; nucleotides outside the gene matches: 10. The CDR3 runs 15 residues. The CDR3 DNA reads as TGTGCCAGCAGTCCGAATGACAGGGTTAGCGGGGAGCTGTTTTTT. As protein: CASSPNDRVSGELFF.